This T cell receptor beta chain was obtained from a study of OX40 agonist ivuxolimab in advanced cancers. Clones were read by immunoSEQ multiplex PCR, and TCRdb kept only the in-frame ones, dropping some. The sample has tens of thousands of clones; 85% to 90% are singletons. From germline, CDR1 is SGHVS and CDR2 FNYEAQ. The V end lost 4 bases, the J end lost 6 bases, and 23 bases lay between the germline ends. The CDR3 is 17 amino acids. The sequencing here drew on CD4+ or CD8+ T cells sorted from blood, taken in a trial of the OX40 agonist ivuxolimab. This TCR was sampled from an adult with an advanced solid tumor such as melanoma, head and neck, liver or kidney cancer. This sequence joins TRBV7-6 and TRBJ2-3; D possibly uses TRBD1 or TRBD2 (6 bases each). CDR3 bases: TGTGCCAGCAGCTCGATGGCGCCTGGAGGGGGTGCGGATACGCAGTATTTT. Protein: CASSSMAPGGGADTQYF.